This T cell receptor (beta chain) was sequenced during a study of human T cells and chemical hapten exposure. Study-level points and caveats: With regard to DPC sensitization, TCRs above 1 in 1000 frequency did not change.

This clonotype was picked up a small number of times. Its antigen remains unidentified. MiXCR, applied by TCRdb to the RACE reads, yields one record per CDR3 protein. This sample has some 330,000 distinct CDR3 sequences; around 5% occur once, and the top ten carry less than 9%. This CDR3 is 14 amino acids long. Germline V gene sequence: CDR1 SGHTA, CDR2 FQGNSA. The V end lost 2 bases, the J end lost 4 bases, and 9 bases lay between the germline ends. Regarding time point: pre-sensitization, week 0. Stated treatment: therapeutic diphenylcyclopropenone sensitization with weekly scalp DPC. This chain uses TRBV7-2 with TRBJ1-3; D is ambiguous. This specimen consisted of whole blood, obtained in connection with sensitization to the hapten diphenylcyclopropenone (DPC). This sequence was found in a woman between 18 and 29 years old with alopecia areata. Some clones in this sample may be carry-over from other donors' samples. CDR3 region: CASSLNSPGNTIYF. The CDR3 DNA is TGTGCCAGCAGCTTAAATTCACCCGGAAACACCATATATTTT.